The clone carrying this T cell receptor (beta chain) was counted a few times. This sample is part of a study of cytomegalovirus exposure and HLA in healthy donors. The PCR had 60 Vbeta and 13 Jbeta primers. Produced via immunoSEQ multiplex PCR; TCRdb's table is partial and in-frame only. The sample has around 150,000 clones, 68% seen once. Sequencing was done on a sample of PBMCs. The receptor was isolated from a man aged 60 to 75 in good health and CMV-seronegative.

DNA for the CDR3: TGTGCCAGCAGCAACATACTAGCGGGAGAGGGGGAGACCCAGTACTTC. Translating gives CASSNILAGEGETQYF. V gene TRBV9 combines with J gene TRBJ2-5; 11 bases fit TRBD2. CDR3 length: 16 amino acids. Per germline, CDR1 SGDLS and CDR2 YYNGEE. Trimming removed 4 bases from V and 5 bases from J; junction bases left unmatched: 10.